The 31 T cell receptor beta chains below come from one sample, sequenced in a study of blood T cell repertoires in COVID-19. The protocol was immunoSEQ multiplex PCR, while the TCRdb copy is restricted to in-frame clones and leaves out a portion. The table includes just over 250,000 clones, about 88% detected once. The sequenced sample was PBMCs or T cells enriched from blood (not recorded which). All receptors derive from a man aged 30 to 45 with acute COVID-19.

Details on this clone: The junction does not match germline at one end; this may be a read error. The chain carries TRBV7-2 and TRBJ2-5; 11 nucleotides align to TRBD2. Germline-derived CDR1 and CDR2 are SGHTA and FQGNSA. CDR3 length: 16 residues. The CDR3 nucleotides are TGTGCCAGCAGCGCGGCCGGGACTAGCGGACAAGGGACCCAGTACTTC. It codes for CASSAAGTSGQGTQYF.

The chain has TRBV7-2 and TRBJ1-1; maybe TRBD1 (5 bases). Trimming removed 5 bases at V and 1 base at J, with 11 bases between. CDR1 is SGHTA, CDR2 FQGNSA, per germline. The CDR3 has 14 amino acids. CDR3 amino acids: CASSPQGGNTEAFF. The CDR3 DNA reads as TGTGCCAGCAGCCCGCAGGGAGGGAACACTGAAGCTTTCTTT.

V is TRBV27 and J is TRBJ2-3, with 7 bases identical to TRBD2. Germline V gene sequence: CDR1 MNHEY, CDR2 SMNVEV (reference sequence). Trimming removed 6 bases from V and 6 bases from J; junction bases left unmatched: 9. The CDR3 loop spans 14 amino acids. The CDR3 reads CASSQKTSADTQYF. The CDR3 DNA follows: TGTGCCAGCAGCCAAAAAACTAGCGCGGATACGCAGTATTTT.

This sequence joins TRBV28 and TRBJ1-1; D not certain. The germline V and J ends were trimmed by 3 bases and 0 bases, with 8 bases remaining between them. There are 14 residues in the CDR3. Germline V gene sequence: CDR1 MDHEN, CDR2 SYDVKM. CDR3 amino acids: CASSFTSVNTEAFF. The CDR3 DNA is TGTGCCAGCAGTTTTACGTCGGTGAACACTGAAGCTTTCTTT.

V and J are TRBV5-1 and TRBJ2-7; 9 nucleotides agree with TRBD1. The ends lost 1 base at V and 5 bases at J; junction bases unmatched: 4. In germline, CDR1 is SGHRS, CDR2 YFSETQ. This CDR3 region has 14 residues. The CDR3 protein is CASSLTGGINEQYV. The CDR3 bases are TGCGCCAGCAGCTTGACAGGGGGCATAAACGAGCAGTACGTC.

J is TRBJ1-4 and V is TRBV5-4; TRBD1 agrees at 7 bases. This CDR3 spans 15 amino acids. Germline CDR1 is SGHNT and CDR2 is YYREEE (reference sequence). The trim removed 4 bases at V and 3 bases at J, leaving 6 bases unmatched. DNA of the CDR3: TGTGCCAGCAGCGCAACACAGGGGTCTAATGAAAAACTGTTTTTT. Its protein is CASSATQGSNEKLFF.

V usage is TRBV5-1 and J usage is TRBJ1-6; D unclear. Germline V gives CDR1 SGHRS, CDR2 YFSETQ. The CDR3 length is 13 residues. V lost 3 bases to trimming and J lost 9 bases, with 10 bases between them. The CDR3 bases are TGCGCCAGCAGCTGGGTCGAGGGTTCACCCCTCCACTTT. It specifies CASSWVEGSPLHF.

The CDR3 DNA follows: TGCAGTGCTAGTCGGGGTTCACGGACAGGGCTGGCTGAAAAACTGTTTTTT. It encodes CSASRGSRTGLAEKLFF. The rearrangement uses TRBV20-1 and TRBJ1-4; TRBD1 matches 8 bases. Germline loops: CDR1 DFQATT, CDR2 SNEGSKA (reference sequence). The CDR3 runs to 17 residues. V gave up 3 bases and J gave up 7 bases; unmatched junction bases: 16.

CDR3: CASSLGTPQETQYF. CDR3 coding DNA: TGTGCCAGCAGCTTAGGAACACCCCAAGAGACCCAGTACTTC. The chain combines TRBV11-2 with TRBJ2-5, with D unclear. Trimming left V 1 base short and J 1 base short, with 7 bases between. The CDR3 loop spans 14 amino acids. Per germline, CDR1 SGHAT and CDR2 FQNNGV. Full variable domain (remainder filled in from reference TRBV11-2 and TRBJ2-5): EAGVAQSPRYKIIEKRQSVAFWCNPISGHATLYWYQQILGQGPKLLIQFQNNGVVDDSQLPKDRFSAERLKGVDSTLKIQPAKLEDSAVYLCASSLGTPQETQYFGPGTRLLVL.

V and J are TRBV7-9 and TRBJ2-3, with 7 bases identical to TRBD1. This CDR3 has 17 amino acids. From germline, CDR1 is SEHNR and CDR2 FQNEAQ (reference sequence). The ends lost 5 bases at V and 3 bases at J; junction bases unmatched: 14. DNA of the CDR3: TGTGCCAGCAGCGCCCGGGACAGCTCTTCGGGGACAGATACGCAGTATTTT. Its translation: CASSARDSSSGTDTQYF.

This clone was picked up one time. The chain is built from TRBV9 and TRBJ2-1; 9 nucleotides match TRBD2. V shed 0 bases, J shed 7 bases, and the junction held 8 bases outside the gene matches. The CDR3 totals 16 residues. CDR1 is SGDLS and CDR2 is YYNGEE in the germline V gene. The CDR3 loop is CASSVAAGGPLNEQFF. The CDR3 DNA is TGTGCCAGCAGCGTAGCCGCGGGAGGGCCTCTAAATGAGCAGTTCTTC.

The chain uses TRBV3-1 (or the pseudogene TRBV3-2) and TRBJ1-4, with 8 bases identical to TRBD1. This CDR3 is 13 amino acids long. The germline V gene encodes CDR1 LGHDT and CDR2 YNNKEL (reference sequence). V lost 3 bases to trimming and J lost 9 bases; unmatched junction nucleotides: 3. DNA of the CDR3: TGTGCCAGCAGCCAGGGACAGGCCCAAAAACTGTTTTTT. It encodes CASSQGQAQKLFF.

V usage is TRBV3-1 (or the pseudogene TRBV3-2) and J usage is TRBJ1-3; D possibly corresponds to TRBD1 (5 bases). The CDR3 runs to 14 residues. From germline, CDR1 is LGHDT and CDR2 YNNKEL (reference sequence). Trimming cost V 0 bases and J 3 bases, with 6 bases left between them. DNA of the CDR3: TGTGCCAGCAGCCAAGAGGGGGGTGGAAACACCATATATTTT. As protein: CASSQEGGGNTIYF.

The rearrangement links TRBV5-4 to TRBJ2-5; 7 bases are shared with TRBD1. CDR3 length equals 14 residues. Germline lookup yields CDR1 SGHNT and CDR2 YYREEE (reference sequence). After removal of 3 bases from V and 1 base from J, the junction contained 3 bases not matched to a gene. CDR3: CASSSQGRQETQYF. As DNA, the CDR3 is TGTGCCAGCAGCTCACAGGGGCGCCAAGAGACCCAGTACTTC. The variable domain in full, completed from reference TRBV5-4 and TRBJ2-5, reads ETGVTQSPTHLIKTRGQQVTLRCSSQSGHNTVSWYQQALGQGPQFIFQYYREEENGRGNFPPRFSGLQFPNYSSELNVNALELDDSALYLCASSSQGRQETQYFGPGTRLLVL.

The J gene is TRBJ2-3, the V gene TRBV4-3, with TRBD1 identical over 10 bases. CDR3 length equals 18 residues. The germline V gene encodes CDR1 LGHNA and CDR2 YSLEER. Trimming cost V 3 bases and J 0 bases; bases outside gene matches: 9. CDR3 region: CASSQDSRTGGSTDTQYF. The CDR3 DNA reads TGCGCCAGCAGCCAGGATTCCCGGACAGGGGGGAGCACAGATACGCAGTATTTT.

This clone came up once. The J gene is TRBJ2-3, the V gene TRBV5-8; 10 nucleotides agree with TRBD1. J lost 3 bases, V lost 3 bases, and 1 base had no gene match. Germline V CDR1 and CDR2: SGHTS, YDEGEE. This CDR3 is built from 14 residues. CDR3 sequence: CASSWDRGTDTQYF. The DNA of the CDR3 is TGTGCCAGCAGCTGGGACAGGGGTACAGATACGCAGTATTTT.

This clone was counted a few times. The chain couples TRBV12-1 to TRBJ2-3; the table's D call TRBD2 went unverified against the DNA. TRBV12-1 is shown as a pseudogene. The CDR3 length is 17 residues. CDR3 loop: CASSPGGLAVSTDTQYF. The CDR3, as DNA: TGTGCCAGCAGCCCGGGCGGACTAGCGGTGAGCACAGATACGCAGTATTTT.

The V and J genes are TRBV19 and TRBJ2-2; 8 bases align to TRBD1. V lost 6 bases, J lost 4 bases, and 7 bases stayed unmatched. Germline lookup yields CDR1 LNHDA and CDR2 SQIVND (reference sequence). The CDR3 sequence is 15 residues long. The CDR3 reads CASSLGQAGTGELFF. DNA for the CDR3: TGTGCCAGTAGCCTGGGACAGGCGGGCACCGGGGAGCTGTTTTTT.

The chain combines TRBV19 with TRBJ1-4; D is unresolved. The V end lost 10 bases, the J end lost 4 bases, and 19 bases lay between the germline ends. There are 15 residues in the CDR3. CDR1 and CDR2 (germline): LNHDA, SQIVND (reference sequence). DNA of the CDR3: TGTGCCACTCAGGACGGGGTTACCTATAATGAAAAACTGTTTTTT. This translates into CATQDGVTYNEKLFF.

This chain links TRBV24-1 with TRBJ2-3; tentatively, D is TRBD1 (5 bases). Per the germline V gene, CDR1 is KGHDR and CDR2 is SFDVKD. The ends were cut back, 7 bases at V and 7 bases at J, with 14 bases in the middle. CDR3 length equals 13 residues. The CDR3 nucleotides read TGTGCCACCAGGGAGACCCCAGGGTATACGCAGTATTTT. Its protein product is CATRETPGYTQYF.

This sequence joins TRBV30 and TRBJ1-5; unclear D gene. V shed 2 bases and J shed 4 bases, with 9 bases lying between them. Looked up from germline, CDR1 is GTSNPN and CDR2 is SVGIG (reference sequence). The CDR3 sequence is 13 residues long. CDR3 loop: CAWSPQMNQPQHF. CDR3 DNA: TGTGCCTGGAGTCCACAGATGAATCAGCCCCAGCATTTT.

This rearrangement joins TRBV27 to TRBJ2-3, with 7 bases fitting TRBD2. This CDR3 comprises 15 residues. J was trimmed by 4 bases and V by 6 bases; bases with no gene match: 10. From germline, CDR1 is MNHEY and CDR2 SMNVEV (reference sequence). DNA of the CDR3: TGTGCCAGCAGCCGGGACGGGGAGGGCCCAGATACGCAGTATTTT. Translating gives CASSRDGEGPDTQYF.

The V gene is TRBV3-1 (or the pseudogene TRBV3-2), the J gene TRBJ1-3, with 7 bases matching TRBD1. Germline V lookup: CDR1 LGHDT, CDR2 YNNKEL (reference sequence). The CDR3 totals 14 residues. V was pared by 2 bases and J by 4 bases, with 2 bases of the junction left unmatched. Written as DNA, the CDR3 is TGTGCCAGCAGCCAACAGACAGGGGGAAACACCATATATTTT. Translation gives CASSQQTGGNTIYF.

This chain's CDR3 is CASRKRVGSTSDSPLHF. The DNA for the CDR3 is TGTGCCAGCAGAAAGAGGGTCGGCTCGACGAGCGATTCACCCCTCCACTTT. The chain is built from TRBV27 and TRBJ1-6; D is ambiguous. V lost 6 bases and J lost 8, with 23 bases in between. The CDR3 is 17 amino acids. The germline V gene has CDR1 MNHEY and CDR2 SMNVEV (reference sequence).

DNA for the CDR3: TGTGCCAGCAGCAAACGGGATAGCAATCAGCCCCAGCATTTT. Its protein is CASSKRDSNQPQHF. V and J are TRBV9 and TRBJ1-5, with no clear D. Trimming left V 4 bases short and J 0 bases short, with 8 bases between. CDR3 size: 14 residues. Germline V gene data show CDR1 as SGDLS and CDR2 as YYNGEE.

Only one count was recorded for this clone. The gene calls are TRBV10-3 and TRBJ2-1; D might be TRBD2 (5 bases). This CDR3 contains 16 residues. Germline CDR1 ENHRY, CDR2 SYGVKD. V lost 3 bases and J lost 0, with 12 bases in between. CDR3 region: CAISEGRAGSYNEQFF. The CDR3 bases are TGTGCCATCAGTGAAGGGCGGGCAGGCTCCTACAATGAGCAGTTCTTC.

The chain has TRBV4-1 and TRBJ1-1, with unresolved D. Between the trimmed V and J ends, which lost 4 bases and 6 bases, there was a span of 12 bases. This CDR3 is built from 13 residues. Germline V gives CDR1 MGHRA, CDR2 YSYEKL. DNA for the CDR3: TGCGCCAGCAGCCTGGCACCCGGGGCTGAAGCTTTCTTT. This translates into CASSLAPGAEAFF.

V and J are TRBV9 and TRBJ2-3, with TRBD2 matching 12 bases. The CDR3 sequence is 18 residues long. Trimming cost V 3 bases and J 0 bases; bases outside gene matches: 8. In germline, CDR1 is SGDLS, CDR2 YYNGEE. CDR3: CASSAMLAGGYSTDTQYF. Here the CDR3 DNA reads TGTGCCAGCAGCGCCATGCTAGCGGGAGGGTATAGCACAGATACGCAGTATTTT.

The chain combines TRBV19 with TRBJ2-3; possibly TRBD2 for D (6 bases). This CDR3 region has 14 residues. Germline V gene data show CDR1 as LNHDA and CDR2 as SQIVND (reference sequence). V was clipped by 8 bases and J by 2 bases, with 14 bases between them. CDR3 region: CASGRPTNTDTQYF. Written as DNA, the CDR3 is TGTGCCAGTGGGAGGCCGACTAACACAGATACGCAGTATTTT.

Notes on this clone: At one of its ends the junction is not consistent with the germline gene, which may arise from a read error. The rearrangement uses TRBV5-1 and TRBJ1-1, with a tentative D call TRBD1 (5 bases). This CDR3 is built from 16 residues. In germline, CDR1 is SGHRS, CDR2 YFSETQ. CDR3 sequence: CASSLRQGGGNTEAFF. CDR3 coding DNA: TGTGCCAGCAGCTTGAGGCAGGGAGGAGGGAACACTGAAGCTTTCTTT.

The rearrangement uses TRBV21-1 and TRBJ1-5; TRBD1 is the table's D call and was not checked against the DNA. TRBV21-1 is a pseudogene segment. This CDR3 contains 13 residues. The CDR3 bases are TGTGCCAGAAAGACAGCCACCTTTGAGCCCCAGCATTTT. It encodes CARKTATFEPQHF.